The present TCR beta chain was sequenced within a study of immune heterogeneity within non-small cell lung tumors. Per sample, around 600 ng of bulk tumor genomic DNA was the template used. Several widely spaced biopsies per primary tumor were taken during surgery. These patients got curative surgery after being newly diagnosed with untreated non-small cell lung cancer. A multiplex PCR containing 32 V primers and 13 J primers was used to amplify TCR beta CDR3. Using its own MiXCR run on the multiplex PCR reads, TCRdb lists one record per CDR3 protein. Among around 11,000 distinct CDR3 sequences, around 21% were seen once, and the ten largest hold under 4.5%. The V gene lost 5 bases and the J gene lost 1 base, with 11 bases spanning the gap. Germline CDR1 SGHNT, CDR2 YENEEA. This CDR3 has 14 residues.

The receptor was isolated from a man aged 55 to 70 with non-small cell lung cancer. The gene calls are TRBV11-3 and TRBJ1-1; the D is unclear. Specimen: lung tumor tissue. The CDR3 spells CASSQGTRNTEAFF. CDR3 nucleotide sequence: TGTGCCAGCAGCCAAGGAACCCGGAACACTGAAGCTTTCTTT.